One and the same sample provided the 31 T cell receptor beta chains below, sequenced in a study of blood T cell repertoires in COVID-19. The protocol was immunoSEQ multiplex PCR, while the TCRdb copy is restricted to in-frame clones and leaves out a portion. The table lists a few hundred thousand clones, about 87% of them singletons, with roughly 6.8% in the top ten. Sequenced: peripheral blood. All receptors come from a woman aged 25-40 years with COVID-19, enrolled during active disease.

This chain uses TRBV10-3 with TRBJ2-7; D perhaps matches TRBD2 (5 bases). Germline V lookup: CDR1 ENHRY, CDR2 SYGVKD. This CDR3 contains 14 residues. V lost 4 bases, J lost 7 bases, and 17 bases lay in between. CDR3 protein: CAISAGMEGWEQYF. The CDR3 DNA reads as TGTGCCATCAGTGCGGGAATGGAAGGCTGGGAGCAGTACTTC.

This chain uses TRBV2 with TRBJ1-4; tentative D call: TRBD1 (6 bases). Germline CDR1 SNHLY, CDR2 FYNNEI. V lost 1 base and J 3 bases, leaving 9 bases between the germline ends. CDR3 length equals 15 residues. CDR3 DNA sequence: TGTGCCAGCAGTGAAGGGGGGCTTGCTAATGAAAAACTGTTTTTT. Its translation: CASSEGGLANEKLFF.

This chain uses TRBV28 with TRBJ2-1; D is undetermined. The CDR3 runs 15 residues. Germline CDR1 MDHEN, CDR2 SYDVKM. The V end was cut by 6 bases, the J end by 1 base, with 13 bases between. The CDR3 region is CASSVTTPSYNEQFF. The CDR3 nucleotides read TGTGCCAGCAGCGTCACCACACCATCCTACAATGAGCAGTTCTTC.

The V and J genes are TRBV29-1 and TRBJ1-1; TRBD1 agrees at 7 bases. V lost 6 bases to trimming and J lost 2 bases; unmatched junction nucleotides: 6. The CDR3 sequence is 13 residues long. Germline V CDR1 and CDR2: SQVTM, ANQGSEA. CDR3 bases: TGCAGCGTGGGACAGAGACTCAACACTGAAGCTTTCTTT. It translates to CSVGQRLNTEAFF.

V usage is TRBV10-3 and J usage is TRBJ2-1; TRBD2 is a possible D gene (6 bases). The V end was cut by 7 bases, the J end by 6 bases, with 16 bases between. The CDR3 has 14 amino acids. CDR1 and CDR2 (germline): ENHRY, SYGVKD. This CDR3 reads CAITPIASANEQFF. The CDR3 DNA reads TGTGCCATCACCCCGATCGCTAGCGCCAATGAGCAGTTCTTC.

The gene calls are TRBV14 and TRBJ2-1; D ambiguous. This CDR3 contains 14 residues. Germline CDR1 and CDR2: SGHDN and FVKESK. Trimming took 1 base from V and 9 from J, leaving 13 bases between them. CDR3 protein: CASSQVMSVGEQFF. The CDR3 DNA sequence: TGTGCCAGCAGCCAAGTAATGAGCGTCGGTGAGCAGTTCTTC. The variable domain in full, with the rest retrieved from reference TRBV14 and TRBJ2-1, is EAGVTQFPSHSVIEKGQTVTLRCDPISGHDNLYWYRRVMGKEIKFLLHFVKESKQDESGMPNNRFLAERTGGTYSTLKVQPAELEDSGVYFCASSQVMSVGEQFFGPGTRLTVL.

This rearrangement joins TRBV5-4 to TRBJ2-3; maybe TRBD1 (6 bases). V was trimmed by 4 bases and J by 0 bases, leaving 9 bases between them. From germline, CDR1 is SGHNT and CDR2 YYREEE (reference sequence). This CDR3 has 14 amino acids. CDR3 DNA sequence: TGTGCCAGCAGCAACGGACAGAGCACAGATACGCAGTATTTT. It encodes CASSNGQSTDTQYF.

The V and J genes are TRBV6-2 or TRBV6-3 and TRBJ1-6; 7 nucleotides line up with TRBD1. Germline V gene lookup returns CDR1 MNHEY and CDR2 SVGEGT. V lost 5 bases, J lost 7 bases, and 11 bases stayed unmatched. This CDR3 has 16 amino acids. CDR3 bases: TGTGCCAGCAGTCAGACCGGGACAGCAAGAAATTCACCCCTCCACTTT. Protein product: CASSQTGTARNSPLHF.

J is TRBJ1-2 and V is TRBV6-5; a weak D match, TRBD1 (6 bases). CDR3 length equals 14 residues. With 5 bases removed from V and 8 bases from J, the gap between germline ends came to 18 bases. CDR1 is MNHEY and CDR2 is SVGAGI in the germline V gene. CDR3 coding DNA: TGTGCCAGCAGTCGCACTACAGGGTCTCGGGGCTACACCTTC. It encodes CASSRTTGSRGYTF.

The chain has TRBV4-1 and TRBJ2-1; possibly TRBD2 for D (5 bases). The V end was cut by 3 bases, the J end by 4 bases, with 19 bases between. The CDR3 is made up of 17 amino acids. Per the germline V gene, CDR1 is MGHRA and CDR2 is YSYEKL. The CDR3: CASSQVGLTFRYNEQFF. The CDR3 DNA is TGCGCCAGCAGCCAGGTTGGACTTACCTTTAGATACAATGAGCAGTTCTTC.

The CDR3 DNA follows: TGTGCCAGTAGTATGCCAGGGTCCACAGATACGCAGTATTTT. Residues: CASSMPGSTDTQYF. V usage is TRBV19 and J usage is TRBJ2-3, with a tentative D call TRBD1 (5 bases). The CDR3 is 14 amino acids. Per germline, CDR1 LNHDA and CDR2 SQIVND (reference sequence). Trimming pared 3 bases from V and 2 bases from J, leaving 9 bases between.

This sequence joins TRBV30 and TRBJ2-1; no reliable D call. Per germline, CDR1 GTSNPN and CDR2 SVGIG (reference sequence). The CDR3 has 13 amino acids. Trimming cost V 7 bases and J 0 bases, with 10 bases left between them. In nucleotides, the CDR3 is TGTGCCTACACCTACAGCTCCTACAATGAGCAGTTCTTC. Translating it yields CAYTYSSYNEQFF. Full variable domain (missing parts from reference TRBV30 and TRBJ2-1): SQTIHQWPATLVQPVGSPLSLECTVEGTSNPNLYWYRQAAGRGLQLLFYSVGIGQISSEVPQNLSASRPQDRQFILSSKKLLLSDSGFYLCAYTYSSYNEQFFGPGTRLTVL.

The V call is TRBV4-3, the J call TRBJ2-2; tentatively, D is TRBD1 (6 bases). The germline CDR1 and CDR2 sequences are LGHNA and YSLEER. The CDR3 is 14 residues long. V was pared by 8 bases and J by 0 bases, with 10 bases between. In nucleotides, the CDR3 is TGCGCCAGCCGGTCAGGGGCGAACACCGGGGAGCTGTTTTTT. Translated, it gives CASRSGANTGELFF.

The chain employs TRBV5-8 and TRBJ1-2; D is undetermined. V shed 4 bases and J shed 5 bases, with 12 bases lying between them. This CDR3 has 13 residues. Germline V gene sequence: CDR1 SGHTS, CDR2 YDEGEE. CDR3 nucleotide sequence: TGTGCCAGCAGCCTCGAGGGTGGATATGGCTACACCTTC. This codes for CASSLEGGYGYTF.

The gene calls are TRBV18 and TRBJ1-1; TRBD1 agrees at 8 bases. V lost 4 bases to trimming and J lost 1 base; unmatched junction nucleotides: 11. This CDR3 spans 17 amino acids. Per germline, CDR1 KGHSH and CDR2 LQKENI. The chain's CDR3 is CASSLRKPGQENTEAFF. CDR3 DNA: TGTGCCAGCTCACTTCGAAAACCGGGACAGGAGAACACTGAAGCTTTCTTT. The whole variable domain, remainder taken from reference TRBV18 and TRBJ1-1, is NAGVMQNPRHLVRRRGQEARLRCSPMKGHSHVYWYRQLPEEGLKFMVYLQKENIIDESGMPKERFSAEFPKEGPSILRIQQVVRGDSAAYFCASSLRKPGQENTEAFFGQGTRLTVV.

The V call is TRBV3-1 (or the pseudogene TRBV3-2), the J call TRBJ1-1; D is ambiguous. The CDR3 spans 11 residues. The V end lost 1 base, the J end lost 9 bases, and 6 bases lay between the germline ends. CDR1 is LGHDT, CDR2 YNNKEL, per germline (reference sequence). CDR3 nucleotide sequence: TGTGCCAGCAGCCAAGGGGCCAAAGCTTTCTTT. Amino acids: CASSQGAKAFF.

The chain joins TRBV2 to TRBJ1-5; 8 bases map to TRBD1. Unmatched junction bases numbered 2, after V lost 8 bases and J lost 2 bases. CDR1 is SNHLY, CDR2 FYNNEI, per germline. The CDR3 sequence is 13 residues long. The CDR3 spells CASGQGGNQPQHF. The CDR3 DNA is TGTGCCAGCGGACAGGGTGGCAATCAGCCCCAGCATTTT.

The CDR3 loop reads CASSLAQGYIQYF. The CDR3 DNA follows: TGTGCCAGCAGTTTAGCCCAGGGGTACATTCAGTACTTC. The chain joins TRBV27 to TRBJ2-4; a weak D match, TRBD1 (6 bases). Trimming shortened V by 2 bases and J by 8 bases, and 10 bases separated the two germline ends. The CDR3 consists of 13 residues. The V gene's germline CDR1 is MNHEY and CDR2 SMNVEV (reference sequence).

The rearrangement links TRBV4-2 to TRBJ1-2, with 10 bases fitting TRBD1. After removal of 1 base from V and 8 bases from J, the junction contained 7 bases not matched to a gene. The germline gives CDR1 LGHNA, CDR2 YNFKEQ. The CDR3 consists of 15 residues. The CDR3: CASSQGDRGRYGYTF. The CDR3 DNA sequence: TGTGCCAGCAGCCAAGGAGACAGGGGGCGATACGGCTACACCTTC.

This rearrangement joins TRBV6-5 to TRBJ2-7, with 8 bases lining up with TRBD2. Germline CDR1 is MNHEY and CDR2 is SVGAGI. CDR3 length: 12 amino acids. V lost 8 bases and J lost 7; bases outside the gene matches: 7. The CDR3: CASETSGGEQYV. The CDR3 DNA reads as TGTGCCAGCGAGACCTCGGGGGGGGAGCAGTACGTC.

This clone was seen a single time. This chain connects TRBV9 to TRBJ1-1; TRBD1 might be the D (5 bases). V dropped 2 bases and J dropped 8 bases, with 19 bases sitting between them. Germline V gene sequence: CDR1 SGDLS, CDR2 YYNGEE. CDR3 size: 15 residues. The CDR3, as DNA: TGTGCCAGCAGCGTCGCCCCCGATCCGGGGGAGGAAGCTTTCTTT. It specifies CASSVAPDPGEEAFF.

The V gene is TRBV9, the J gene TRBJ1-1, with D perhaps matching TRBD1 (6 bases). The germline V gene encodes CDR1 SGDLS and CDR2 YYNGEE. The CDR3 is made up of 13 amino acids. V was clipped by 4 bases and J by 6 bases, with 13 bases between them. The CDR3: CASSPRGGAEAFF. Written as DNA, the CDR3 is TGTGCCAGCAGCCCACGAGGGGGGGCTGAAGCTTTCTTT. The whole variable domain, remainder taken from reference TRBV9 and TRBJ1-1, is DSGVTQTPKHLITATGQRVTLRCSPRSGDLSVYWYQQSLDQGLQFLIQYYNGEERAKGNILERFSAQQFPDLHSELNLSSLELGDSALYFCASSPRGGAEAFFGQGTRLTVV.

CDR3 DNA: TGTGCCAGCAGCTTGGGACAGATCTCTGGAAACACCATATATTTT. Translation gives CASSLGQISGNTIYF. V gene TRBV5-6 combines with J gene TRBJ1-3; a possible D gene is TRBD1 (5 bases). This CDR3 contains 15 residues. Germline CDR1 reads SGHDT; CDR2 reads YYEEEE. Trimming cost V 0 bases and J 0 bases, with 7 bases left between them.

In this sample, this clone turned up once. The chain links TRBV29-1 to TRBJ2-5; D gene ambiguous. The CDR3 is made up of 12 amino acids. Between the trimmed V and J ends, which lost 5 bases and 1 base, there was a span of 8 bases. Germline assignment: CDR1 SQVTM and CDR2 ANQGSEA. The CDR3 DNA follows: TGCAGCGTTCATGCAGGCCAAGAGACCCAGTACTTC. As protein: CSVHAGQETQYF.

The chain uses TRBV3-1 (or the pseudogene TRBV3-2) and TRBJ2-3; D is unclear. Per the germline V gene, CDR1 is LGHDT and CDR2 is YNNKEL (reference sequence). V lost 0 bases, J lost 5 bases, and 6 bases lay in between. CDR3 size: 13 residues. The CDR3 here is CASSQDEEDTQYF. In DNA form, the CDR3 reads TGTGCCAGCAGCCAAGATGAGGAAGATACGCAGTATTTT.

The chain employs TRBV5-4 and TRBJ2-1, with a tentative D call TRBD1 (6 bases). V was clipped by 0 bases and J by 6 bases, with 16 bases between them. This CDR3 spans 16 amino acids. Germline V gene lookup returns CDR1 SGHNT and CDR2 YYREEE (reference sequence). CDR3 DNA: TGTGCCAGCAGCTTGGCCGGGGCTTCCAGGGGCAATGAGCAGTTCTTC. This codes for CASSLAGASRGNEQFF.

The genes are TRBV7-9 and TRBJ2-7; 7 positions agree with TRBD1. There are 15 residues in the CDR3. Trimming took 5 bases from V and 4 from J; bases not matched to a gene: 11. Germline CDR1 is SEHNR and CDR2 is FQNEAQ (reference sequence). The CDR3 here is CASSQGQTTLYEQYF. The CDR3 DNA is TGTGCCAGCAGCCAGGGACAGACCACCCTATACGAGCAGTACTTC.

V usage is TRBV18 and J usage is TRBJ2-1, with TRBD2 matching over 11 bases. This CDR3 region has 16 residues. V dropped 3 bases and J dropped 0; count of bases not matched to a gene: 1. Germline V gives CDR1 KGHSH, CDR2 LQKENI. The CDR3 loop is CASSPTSGGSYNEQFF. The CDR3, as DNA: TGTGCCAGCTCACCCACTAGCGGGGGCTCCTACAATGAGCAGTTCTTC.

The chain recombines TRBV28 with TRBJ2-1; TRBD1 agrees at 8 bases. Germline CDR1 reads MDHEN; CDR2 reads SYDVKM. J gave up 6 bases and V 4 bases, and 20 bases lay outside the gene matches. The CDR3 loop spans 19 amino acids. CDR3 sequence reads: CASSSIRGRPLASSNEQFF. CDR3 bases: TGTGCCAGCAGTTCAATCAGGGGGCGACCCCTAGCTTCATCCAATGAGCAGTTCTTC.

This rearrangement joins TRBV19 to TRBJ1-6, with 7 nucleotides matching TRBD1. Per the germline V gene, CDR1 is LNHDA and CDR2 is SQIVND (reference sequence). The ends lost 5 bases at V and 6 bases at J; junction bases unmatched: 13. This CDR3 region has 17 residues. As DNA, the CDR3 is TGTGCCAGTAGTTGGTCGGCTCCGGGACAGTCTAATTCACCCCTCCACTTT. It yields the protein CASSWSAPGQSNSPLHF.

The CDR3 sequence: CASSPRGTASENEQFF. CDR3 sequence (DNA): TGTGCCAGCAGCCCCCGGGGTACGGCAAGCGAGAATGAGCAGTTCTTC. This chain links TRBV7-8 with TRBJ2-1; D perhaps matches TRBD2 (5 bases). CDR1 SGHVS and CDR2 FQNEAQ come from the germline V gene. V lost 5 bases and J 7 bases, leaving 21 bases between the germline ends. CDR3 length: 16 amino acids.